The rows below give T cell receptor beta chains drawn from one sample of a study of blood T cell repertoires in COVID-19. Generated by immunoSEQ multiplex PCR, the TCRdb table keeps only in-frame clones and is missing some. Among a few hundred thousand clones, roughly 90% were seen once, and the ten largest hold about 3%. The sample was peripheral blood. The receptors here all came from a woman aged 25 to 39 with COVID-19, enrolled during active disease. Both conserved end residues are part of each CDR3. Each record gives: clone size, J gene, D gene, V gene, CDR3 DNA, CDR3 protein. D genes are given only for firm matches. Size is stated for part of the rows, as once, few or many counts, or as a class when the clone is expanded.

NA,TRBJ2-2,NA,TRBV7-8,TGTGCCAGCGGGCCAACCGCCGGGGGACGAACCGGGGAGCTGTTTTTT,CASGPTAGGRTGELFF
NA,TRBJ2-3,TRBD2,TRBV4-1,TGCGCCAGCAGCCAAAGGCGGGGGGGCGGAGATACGCAGTATTTT,CASSQRRGGGDTQYF
once,TRBJ2-4,NA,TRBV6-2/TRBV6-3,TGTGCCAGCAGTTACTTGAGGTTTGGTGGGAGCAACCTGATGGCCAAAAACATTCAGTACTTC,CASSYLRFGGSNLMAKNIQYF
once,TRBJ1-4,NA,TRBV9,TGTGCCAGCAGCGTTTACAGTACAACTAATGAAAAACTGTTTTTT,CASSVYSTTNEKLFF
NA,TRBJ2-5,TRBD1,TRBV6-5,TGTGCCAGCAGTAGGGGACAGGGGCGAGGAGAGACCCAGTACTTC,CASSRGQGRGETQYF
NA,TRBJ2-1,TRBD1,TRBV18,TGTGCCAGCTCACCACCGTTGGGGACAGGGGGTTTCAATGAGCAGTTCTTC,CASSPPLGTGGFNEQFF
NA,TRBJ2-1,TRBD2,TRBV9,TGTGCCAGCAGCGTAGTTAGCGGGAGCGATGAGCAGTTCTTC,CASSVVSGSDEQFF
NA,TRBJ2-5,TRBD2,TRBV5-1,TGCGCCAGCAGCTTTGGAGGGAGTGCGGGAGGAATCGGAGAGACCCAGTACTTC,CASSFGGSAGGIGETQYF
NA,TRBJ2-7,NA,TRBV4-2,TGTGCCAGCAGCCAAGGGGGACTCACCCTTAGCGAGCAGTACTTC,CASSQGGLTLSEQYF
NA,TRBJ2-1,TRBD2,TRBV18,TGTGCCAGCTCACCGGAGACACGGGGGGGTCTAAATGAGCAGTTCTTC,CASSPETRGGLNEQFF
NA,TRBJ2-1,TRBD2,TRBV3-1/TRBV3-2,TGTGCCAGCAGCCAAGGACTAGCTACCTACAATGAGCAGTTCTTC,CASSQGLATYNEQFF
NA,TRBJ2-3,NA,TRBV2,TGTGCCAGCAGTGCTAGGAGGCTGAGCACAGATACGCAGTATTTT,CASSARRLSTDTQYF
NA,TRBJ2-1,TRBD1,TRBV7-2,TGTGCCAGCAGCTTACGGGGGACAGGAGGTAATGAGCAGTTCTTC,CASSLRGTGGNEQFF
NA,TRBJ2-3,TRBD2,TRBV3-1/TRBV3-2,TGTGCCAGCAGTCCCTTGGGGGGGGGCACAGATACGCAGTATTTT,CASSPLGGGTDTQYF
NA,TRBJ2-1,TRBD2,TRBV25-1,TGTGCCAGCAGTGAATATATGGCGGGAGGACACAATGAGCAGTTCTTC,CASSEYMAGGHNEQFF
NA,TRBJ1-5,NA,TRBV18,TGTGCCAGCTCACCCCTGGAGGGTCCGCCCCAGCATTTT,CASSPLEGPPQHF
few,TRBJ1-1,NA,TRBV29-1,TGCAGCGCTACGCAGGGAATGGGCACTGAAGCTTTCTTT,CSATQGMGTEAFF
NA,TRBJ2-7,NA,TRBV6-5,TGTGCCAGCAGTTACTCGGAGGGGGCTTCCTACGAGCAGTACTTC,CASSYSEGASYEQYF
once,TRBJ2-1,NA,TRBV14,TGTGCCAGCAGCCAATTCGGGTTCACCCCTTACAATGAGCAGTTCTTC,CASSQFGFTPYNEQFF
once,TRBJ1-5,NA,TRBV21-1,TGTGCCAGCAGCAAACCCCCTAGGGGGCCTCTCTTTGATTTTGCCCAGCATTTT,CASSKPPRGPLFDFAQHF
NA,TRBJ1-5,TRBD1,TRBV27,TGTGCCAGCAGTTTAGGTCAGGGGGCAGGACAGCCCCAGCATTTT,CASSLGQGAGQPQHF
NA,TRBJ2-3,NA,TRBV7-9,TGTGCCAGCAGCGGATGGGTCTCGGGAGATACGCAGTATTTT,CASSGWVSGDTQYF
NA,TRBJ1-1,TRBD1,TRBV9,TGTGCCAGCAGCCCGAGACAGGGGTTGAACACTGAAGCTTTCTTT,CASSPRQGLNTEAFF
NA,TRBJ1-6,NA,TRBV6-5,TGTGCCAGCAGTTGGGGGGTTGGGGATTTAGGTTCACCCCTCCACTTT,CASSWGVGDLGSPLHF
NA,TRBJ1-5,NA,TRBV20-1,TGCAGTGCTAGTCAGGGCGGGGGCAATCAGCCCCAGCATTTT,CSASQGGGNQPQHF
NA,TRBJ1-2,TRBD1,TRBV28,TGTGCCAGCAGTACGACCCGGACAGGGAACTATGGCTACACCTTC,CASSTTRTGNYGYTF
NA,TRBJ2-2,NA,TRBV6-8,TGTGCCAGGGGGCTGTGCACCGGGGAGCTGTTTTTT,CARGLCTGELFF
NA,TRBJ2-3,NA,TRBV3-1/TRBV3-2,TGTGCCAGCAGCCAAGCGTCCGTTGCAGATACGCAGTATTTT,CASSQASVADTQYF
NA,TRBJ2-7,NA,TRBV2,TGTGCCAGCAGTGATGGCCAAACCTACGAGCAGTACTTC,CASSDGQTYEQYF
NA,TRBJ2-2,NA,TRBV18,TGTGCCAGCTCACCACCCCAGGGAAACACCGGGGAGCTGTTTTTT,CASSPPQGNTGELFF
NA,TRBJ1-5,NA,TRBV12-3/TRBV12-4,TGTGCCAGCAGTTTGGCCGCAAATCAGCCCCAGCATTTT,CASSLAANQPQHF
NA,TRBJ2-3,TRBD2,TRBV7-2,TGTGCCAGCAGCACCCGGACTAGCGGGAGCCCAGATACGCAGTATTTT,CASSTRTSGSPDTQYF
NA,TRBJ2-3,TRBD2,TRBV18,TGTGCCAGCTCACCTCTAGCGGGAGTTGAAAGCACAGATACGCAGTATTTT,CASSPLAGVESTDTQYF
NA,TRBJ1-4,NA,TRBV2,TGTGCCAGCGTTTCGGCGGTAGGAGAAAAACTGTTTTTT,CASVSAVGEKLFF
once,TRBJ2-3,NA,TRBV5-5,TGTGCCAGCAGCCCTTACCTTTCAGGGGTAGATACGCAGTATTTT,CASSPYLSGVDTQYF
NA,TRBJ2-1,TRBD1,TRBV4-1,TGCGCCAGCAGCCACCCCGGGACAGGACCCTACAATGAGCAGTTCTTC,CASSHPGTGPYNEQFF
NA,TRBJ2-1,TRBD2,TRBV19,TGTGCCAGTAGTTTAGCGGGGGGCTACAATGAGCAGTTCTTC,CASSLAGGYNEQFF
NA,TRBJ2-5,TRBD1,TRBV19,TGTGCCAGTAGTGACAGGGGTGAGACCCAGTACTTC,CASSDRGETQYF
NA,TRBJ2-2,TRBD1,TRBV5-1,TGCGCCAGCAGCTTGGGACAGGGAAGGGCCGGGGAGCTGTTTTTT,CASSLGQGRAGELFF
NA,TRBJ2-1,NA,TRBV11-2,TGTGCCAGCAGCTTTTCCCTTAATGAGCAGTTCTTC,CASSFSLNEQFF
NA,TRBJ2-5,TRBD2,TRBV5-1,TGCGCCAGCAGCACGGGGGAGGGCCTGGCGGAGACCCAGTACTTC,CASSTGEGLAETQYF
NA,TRBJ1-2,NA,TRBV28,TGTGCCAGCAGTTTGGGGGACAACCCCTGGGGCTACACCTTC,CASSLGDNPWGYTF
NA,TRBJ1-1,TRBD1,TRBV11-2,TGTGCCAGCAGCTCATCCAACAGGGGGCACACTGAAGCTTTCTTT,CASSSSNRGHTEAFF
NA,TRBJ2-5,TRBD1,TRBV24-1,TGTGCCACCAGTGATTTGCTCGGGACAGGGGGAGGAGAGACCCAGTACTTC,CATSDLLGTGGGETQYF
NA,TRBJ2-5,TRBD1,TRBV5-8,TGTGCCAGCAGCTTGGTGCCGGGACAGTGGGAGGAGACCCAGTACTTC,CASSLVPGQWEETQYF
NA,TRBJ2-1,TRBD2,TRBV6-2/TRBV6-3,TGTGCCAGCAGCCGCTCGGGGGGGGGTTGGAATGAGCAGTTCTTC,CASSRSGGGWNEQFF
once,TRBJ1-2,TRBD1,TRBV9,TGTGCCAGCAGCGTAGGGGGACAGGATCTCTATGGCTACACCTTC,CASSVGGQDLYGYTF
NA,TRBJ1-2,NA,TRBV5-4,TGTGCCAGCAGCCCGAGGACAGTTAATGGCTACACCTTC,CASSPRTVNGYTF
NA,TRBJ1-1,TRBD1,TRBV6-5,TGTGCCAGCAGTTACGGACAGGCGACGGGGAACACTGAAGCTTTCTTT,CASSYGQATGNTEAFF
NA,TRBJ2-1,TRBD1,TRBV7-2,TGTGCCAGCAGCCGCCCCCGGGACAGTCGGTCCTACAATGAGCAGTTCTTC,CASSRPRDSRSYNEQFF
NA,TRBJ1-1,TRBD1,TRBV30,TGTGCCTGGAGTAGGGGGCAGGGAATGAACACTGAAGCTTTCTTT,CAWSRGQGMNTEAFF
NA,TRBJ1-1,NA,TRBV5-6,TGTGCCAGCAGCTTGGTCTCCAGGCCTGAAGCTTTCTTT,CASSLVSRPEAFF
NA,TRBJ2-3,NA,TRBV4-3,TGCGCCAGCAGCCAAGTCTCAGGGGCTACAGATACGCAGTATTTT,CASSQVSGATDTQYF
once,TRBJ2-7,TRBD2,TRBV5-4,TGTGCCAGCAGCTTATCAGCGGGGGGGCTCCGCGAGCAGTACTTC,CASSLSAGGLREQYF
NA,TRBJ1-2,TRBD1,TRBV14,TGTGCCAGCAGTTACGGGACAGGGGACGGCTACACCTTC,CASSYGTGDGYTF
NA,TRBJ2-3,TRBD2,TRBV6-1,TGTGCCAGCAGTGGAACCCGTGGGACTAGCGGGACTAGCACAGATACGCAGTATTTT,CASSGTRGTSGTSTDTQYF
NA,TRBJ2-5,NA,TRBV21-1,TGTGCCAGCAGCAAAGCATCCCAGGTCCAGTACTTC,CASSKASQVQYF